The 18 T cell receptor beta chains reported below all come from one sample, sequenced in a study of blood T cells in healthy people across ages. Next came a second PCR, run for 7 to 11 cycles, which used a sample-barcoded 5' primer along with a J-beta primer mix. MiXCR, run by TCRdb on the 5' RACE reads, gives a single entry per CDR3 protein. The sample has 750,000 to 1,000,000 distinct CDR3 sequences; almost 30% are singletons. These records were also assigned to another study, of T cells of mothers and their children.

The sample consisted of blood. All receptors come from a woman aged 40 to 49 in good health.

Only a few counts were recorded for this clonotype. The chain has TRBV27 and TRBJ1-2, with 11 bases that match TRBD1. The CDR3 totals 18 residues. CDR1 and CDR2 from the germline V gene are MNHEY and SMNVEV (reference sequence). Trimming took 5 bases from V and 4 from J; bases not matched to a gene: 15. The CDR3 spells CASSHLPGQGEEGYGYTF. CDR3 DNA sequence: TGTGCCAGCAGTCACCTACCGGGACAGGGGGAGGAGGGCTATGGCTACACCTTC.

This clonotype was counted only a few times. The rearrangement joins TRBV9 to TRBJ2-2; D is undetermined. Germline loops: CDR1 SGDLS, CDR2 YYNGEE. The CDR3 is 16 residues long. Trimming removed 0 bases at V and 3 bases at J, with 12 bases between. The CDR3, as DNA: TGTGCCAGCAGCGTAGTTGGAACGGCGGACACCGGGGAGCTGTTTTTT. Translated, it gives CASSVVGTADTGELFF.

This clonotype was recorded at least ten times. The genes are TRBV5-6 and TRBJ2-7; 9 bases are shared with TRBD2. V was clipped by 1 base and J by 4 bases; unmatched bases: 15. Germline assignment: CDR1 SGHDT and CDR2 YYEEEE. The CDR3 is made up of 18 amino acids. CDR3 nucleotides: TGTGCCAGCAGCTTGAGCAGGCTTGAGCGGGGGGTTGGATACGAGCAGTACTTC. The encoded protein is CASSLSRLERGVGYEQYF.

This clonotype was found a few times. This chain joins TRBV19 and TRBJ1-2; 8 bases fit TRBD1. Germline trimming cut 1 base from V and 1 base from J; bases unmatched to any gene: 8. Germline V lookup: CDR1 LNHDA, CDR2 SQIVND (reference sequence). This CDR3 has 17 amino acids. CDR3 loop: CASSIAPRTGLNYGYTF. In DNA form, the CDR3 reads TGTGCCAGTAGTATAGCCCCGCGGACAGGGCTTAACTATGGCTACACCTTC.

This clonotype was seen at least ten times. CDR3 region: CASSSTGRAQTQYF. CDR3 nucleotides: TGTGCCAGCAGCTCTACGGGACGGGCGCAGACCCAGTACTTC. The J gene is TRBJ2-5, the V gene TRBV7-2; tentatively, D is TRBD1 or TRBD2 (5 bases each). Trimming stripped 4 bases from V and 6 bases from J, with 15 bases between. Per the germline V gene, CDR1 is SGHTA and CDR2 is FQGNSA. CDR3 length equals 14 residues.

This clonotype has a single count. One end of the junction fails to match germline, which may point to a read error. This sequence joins TRBV20-1 and TRBJ2-3, with D maybe TRBD2 (5 bases). Germline CDR1 DFQATT, CDR2 SNEGSKA (reference sequence). This CDR3 spans 16 amino acids. The CDR3 spells CSAISFLALSTDTRYF. In DNA, the CDR3 is TGCAGTGCCATATCGTTTCTAGCACTCAGCACAGATACGCGGTATTTT.

This clonotype was found many times. This chain connects TRBV20-1 to TRBJ1-2; D not certain. V dropped 0 bases and J dropped 8 bases, with 10 bases sitting between them. The CDR3 runs 12 residues. Germline values: CDR1 DFQATT, CDR2 SNEGSKA (reference sequence). This chain's CDR3 is CSARDLWEGYTF. CDR3 DNA: TGCAGTGCTAGAGATCTGTGGGAGGGCTACACCTTC.

The sample holds a few counts of this clonotype. The J gene is TRBJ2-3, the V gene TRBV28, with TRBD2 matching over 9 bases. The CDR3 length is 15 residues. CDR1 and CDR2 (germline): MDHEN, SYDVKM. The ends lost 5 bases at V and 4 bases at J; junction bases unmatched: 7. In nucleotides, the CDR3 is TGTGCCAGCAGTGGCCGGACTAGCGCAGCAGATACGCAGTATTTT. This translates into CASSGRTSAADTQYF.

V usage is TRBV5-5 and J usage is TRBJ2-5; 8 positions agree with TRBD2. After removal of 3 bases from V and 7 bases from J, the junction contained 8 bases not matched to a gene. There are 14 residues in the CDR3. In germline, CDR1 is SGHKS, CDR2 YYEKEE (reference sequence). For the CDR3, the DNA is TGTGCCAGCAGCTCAAACGGGGGGGAGGGGACCCAGTACTTC. It encodes CASSSNGGEGTQYF.

The J gene is TRBJ2-7, the V gene TRBV11-2; D remains unclear. CDR3 length: 13 amino acids. Germline loops: CDR1 SGHAT, CDR2 FQNNGV. Trimming removed 3 bases from V and 3 bases from J, with 9 bases in between. As DNA, the CDR3 is TGTGCCAGCAGCTTTCAGAGAAACTACGAGCAGTACTTC. Translated, it gives CASSFQRNYEQYF.

This clonotype was detected many times. V usage is TRBV7-2 and J usage is TRBJ1-5; D gene ambiguous. Germline loops: CDR1 SGHTA, CDR2 FQGNSA. This CDR3 has 15 amino acids. Trimming stripped 1 base from V and 0 bases from J, with 7 bases between. The CDR3 protein is CASSLGFNSNQPQHF. DNA of the CDR3: TGTGCCAGCAGCTTAGGATTTAATAGCAATCAGCCCCAGCATTTT.

This clonotype was found many times. The gene calls are TRBV20-1 and TRBJ2-1; D unclear. This CDR3 has 12 residues. V was trimmed by 0 bases and J by 5 bases, leaving 5 bases between them. Germline V lookup: CDR1 DFQATT, CDR2 SNEGSKA (reference sequence). The CDR3 DNA reads as TGCAGTGCTAGAGATTTGGACAATGAGCAGTTCTTC. Amino acids: CSARDLDNEQFF.

This sequence joins TRBV28 and TRBJ2-3, with D maybe TRBD1 (6 bases). Trimming shortened V by 6 bases and J by 0 bases, and 25 bases separated the two germline ends. Per the germline V gene, CDR1 is MDHEN and CDR2 is SYDVKM. The CDR3 extends over 19 amino acids. In DNA form, the CDR3 reads TGTGCCAGCAGCCCCACTCCTCCCCGACAGGTCCTTAGCACAGATACGCAGTATTTT. Translated: CASSPTPPRQVLSTDTQYF.

This chain joins TRBV5-5 and TRBJ2-1, with 7 bases identical to TRBD1. Germline CDR1 and CDR2: SGHKS and YYEKEE (reference sequence). The V gene end was trimmed by 0 bases and the J gene end by 6 bases; junction bases not matched to a gene: 12. The CDR3 runs 17 residues. The CDR3 nucleotides read TGTGCCAGCAGCTTGGGGGGACAGCCAAGGATATGCAATGAGCAGTTCTTC. Its protein product is CASSLGGQPRICNEQFF.

The chain has TRBV7-9 and TRBJ1-4, with 8 bases lining up with TRBD1. CDR3 length equals 14 residues. V trimming: 3 bases; J trimming: 7 bases; junction bases outside the gene matches: 4. The germline V gene encodes CDR1 SEHNR and CDR2 FQNEAQ (reference sequence). The CDR3 reads CASSFGQGPEKLFF. The CDR3 nucleotides are TGTGCCAGCAGCTTCGGACAGGGACCTGAAAAACTGTTTTTT.

This chain uses TRBV4-1 with TRBJ1-5, with D uncertain. Germline V CDR1 and CDR2: MGHRA, YSYEKL. The V and J ends lost 4 bases and 3 bases respectively, with 16 bases between them. The CDR3 is 16 residues long. CDR3 sequence (DNA): TGCGCCAGCAGCCGGTCGGACGGGGATAACAATCAGCCCCAGCATTTT. It is translated as CASSRSDGDNNQPQHF.

The chain recombines TRBV7-9 with TRBJ1-2; tentative D call: TRBD1 (6 bases). The V gene lost 2 bases and the J gene lost 3 bases, with 22 bases spanning the gap. CDR3 length: 18 amino acids. Germline CDR1 reads SEHNR; CDR2 reads FQNEAQ (reference sequence). The CDR3 loop is CASSLNPGPRGAYYGYTF. Written as DNA, the CDR3 is TGTGCCAGCAGCTTAAATCCTGGTCCTCGGGGGGCGTACTATGGCTACACCTTC.

This clonotype was seen a handful of times. The chain joins TRBV20-1 to TRBJ2-1; TRBD1 aligns across 9 bases. The CDR3 is made up of 16 amino acids. CDR1 and CDR2 (germline): DFQATT, SNEGSKA (reference sequence). V dropped 6 bases and J dropped 4; count of bases not matched to a gene: 13. CDR3 DNA sequence: TGCAGTGCAAAAAAAAGTAAGGGGACAGGGTACAATGAGCAGTTCTTC. Encoded protein: CSAKKSKGTGYNEQFF.